A selection of T cell receptor beta chains follows, all from one sample in a study of T cells expressing NK-cell markers. TCRdb re-called the 5' RACE reads; every CDR3 protein appears as one record, without DNA. Recorded for this sample: more than 250,000 distinct CDR3 sequences. The sample taken for sequencing was blood T cells: a sorted CD56 or NKG2C T cell subset, CD4+ or CD8+ T cells, or bulk PBMC T cells (not recorded which). These receptors came from a man between 18 and 35 years old in good health. Each CDR3 is given with its conserved first and last residue.

cdr3_aa	v_call	j_call
CASSITGLRANEQFF	TRBV6-5	TRBJ2-1
CSARDFAGTYQETQYF	TRBV20-1	TRBJ2-5
CASSHGQGAEETQYF	TRBV4-1	TRBJ2-5
CSVSQGASNQPQHF	TRBV29-1	TRBJ1-5
CASSDVAPYEQYF	TRBV25-1	TRBJ2-7
CASSAGRGLAEETQYF	TRBV18	TRBJ2-5
CASSNNRGKSNQPQHF	TRBV11-2	TRBJ1-5
CASSYSGVRANVLTF	TRBV6-5	TRBJ2-6
CASSQVTDTYEQYF	TRBV4-3	TRBJ2-7
CSARDSREKQYF	TRBV20-1	TRBJ2-3
CAITSGRVSEQFF	TRBV10-3	TRBJ2-1
CASSSKGGLAGDIRPYEQYF	TRBV27	TRBJ2-7
CASSQEVGSEQFF	TRBV4-3	TRBJ2-1
CASSRPQWDEQYF	TRBV28	TRBJ2-7
CASSQQGSSYNSPLHF	TRBV7-3	TRBJ1-6
CASTRQGSGEQYF	TRBV6-4	TRBJ2-7